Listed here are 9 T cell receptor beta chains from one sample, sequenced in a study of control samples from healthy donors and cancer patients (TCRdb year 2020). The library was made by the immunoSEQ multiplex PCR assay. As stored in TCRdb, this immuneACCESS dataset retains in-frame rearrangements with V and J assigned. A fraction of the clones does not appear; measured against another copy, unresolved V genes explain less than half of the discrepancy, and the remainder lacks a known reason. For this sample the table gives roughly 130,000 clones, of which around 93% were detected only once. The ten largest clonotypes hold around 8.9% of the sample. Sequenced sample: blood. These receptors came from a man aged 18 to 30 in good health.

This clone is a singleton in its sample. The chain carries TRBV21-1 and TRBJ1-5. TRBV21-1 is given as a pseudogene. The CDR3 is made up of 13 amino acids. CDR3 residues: CASSKGGFTPQHF. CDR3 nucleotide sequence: TGTGCCAGCAGCAAAGGAGGGTTTACGCCCCAGCATTTT.

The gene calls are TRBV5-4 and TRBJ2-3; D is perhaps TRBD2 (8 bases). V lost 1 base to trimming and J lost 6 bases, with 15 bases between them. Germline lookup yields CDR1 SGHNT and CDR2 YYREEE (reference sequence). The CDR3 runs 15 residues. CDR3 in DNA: TGTGCCAGCAGCTTGCCGGGACTAGGGGGCGATACGCAGTATTTT. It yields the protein CASSLPGLGGDTQYF.

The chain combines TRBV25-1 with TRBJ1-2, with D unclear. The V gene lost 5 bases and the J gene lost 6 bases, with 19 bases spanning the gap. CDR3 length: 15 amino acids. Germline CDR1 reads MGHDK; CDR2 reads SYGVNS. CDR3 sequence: CASSPSRTFEDGYTF. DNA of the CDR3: TGTGCCAGCAGTCCCTCCCGGACCTTTGAGGATGGCTACACCTTC.

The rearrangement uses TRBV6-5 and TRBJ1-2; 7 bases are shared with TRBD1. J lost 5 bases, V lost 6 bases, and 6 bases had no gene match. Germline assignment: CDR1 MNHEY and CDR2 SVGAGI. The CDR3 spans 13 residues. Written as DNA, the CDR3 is TGTGCCAGCAGCCAGGACAGGTGGTATGGCTACACCTTC. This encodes CASSQDRWYGYTF.

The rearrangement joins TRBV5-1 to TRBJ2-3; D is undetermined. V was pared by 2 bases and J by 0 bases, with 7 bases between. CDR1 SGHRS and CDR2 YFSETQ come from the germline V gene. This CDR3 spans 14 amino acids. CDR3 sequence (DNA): TGCGCCAGCAGCTTCTCGGCTAGCACAGATACGCAGTATTTT. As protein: CASSFSASTDTQYF.

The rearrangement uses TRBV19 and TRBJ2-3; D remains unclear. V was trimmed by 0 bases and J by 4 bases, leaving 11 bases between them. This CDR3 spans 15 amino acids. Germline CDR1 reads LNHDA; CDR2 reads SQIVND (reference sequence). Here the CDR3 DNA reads TGTGCCAGTAGTATAGAATCAGGCCGGCCAGATACGCAGTATTTT. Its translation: CASSIESGRPDTQYF. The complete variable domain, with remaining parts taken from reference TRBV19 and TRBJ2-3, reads DGGITQSPKYLFRKEGQNVTLSCEQNLNHDAMYWYRQDPGQGLRLIYYSQIVNDFQKGDIAEGYSVSREKKESFPLTVTSAQKNPTAFYLCASSIESGRPDTQYFGPGTRLTVL.

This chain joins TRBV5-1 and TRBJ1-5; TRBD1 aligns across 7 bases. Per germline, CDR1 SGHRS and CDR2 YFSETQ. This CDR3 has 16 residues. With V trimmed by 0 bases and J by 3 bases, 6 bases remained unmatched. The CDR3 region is CASSLGTGAANQPQHF. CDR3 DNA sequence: TGCGCCAGCAGCTTGGGCACAGGGGCGGCCAATCAGCCCCAGCATTTT.

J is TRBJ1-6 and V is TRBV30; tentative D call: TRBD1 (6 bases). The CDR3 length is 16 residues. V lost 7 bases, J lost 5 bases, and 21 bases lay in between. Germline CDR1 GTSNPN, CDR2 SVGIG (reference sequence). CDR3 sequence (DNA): TGTGCCTCGAAAAAACAGGGAGCTCGCCATAATTCACCCCTCCACTTT. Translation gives CASKKQGARHNSPLHF.

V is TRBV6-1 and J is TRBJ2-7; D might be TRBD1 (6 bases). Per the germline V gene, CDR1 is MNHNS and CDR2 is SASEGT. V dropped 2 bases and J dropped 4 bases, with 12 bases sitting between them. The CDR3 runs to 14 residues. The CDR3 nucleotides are TGTGCCAGCAGTGAATTTACAGGGTTGTACGAGCAGTACTTC. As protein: CASSEFTGLYEQYF.